This is a list of T cell receptor beta chains from one sample in a study of T cell responses to AZD1222 COVID-19 vaccine. The data were produced by immunoSEQ multiplex PCR, yet TCRdb's version contains in-frame clones alone and is incomplete. The table shows over 35,000 clones, with roughly 77% occurring only once. This specimen consisted of peripheral blood, obtained 28 days after the second dose of the MenACWY control vaccine. These receptors all come from an adult who received the MenACWY meningococcal vaccine as a control. CDR3s include the opening cysteine and the closing phenylalanine or tryptophan. A D gene is named only where the DNA matches it firmly. Size is omitted from some rows. Given values are once, few, many or a class for expanded clones.

TRBJ1-5,.,.,TRBV15,CATSGSDRFSNQPQHF,TGTGCCACCAGCGGTTCTGACAGGTTTAGCAATCAGCCCCAGCATTTT
TRBJ2-1,.,.,TRBV28,CASSPWRDDNEQFF,TGTGCCAGCAGCCCGTGGCGGGACGACAATGAGCAGTTCTTC
TRBJ1-4,.,once,TRBV5-1,CASSIFATNEKLFF,TGCGCCAGCAGCATTTTTGCAACTAATGAAAAACTGTTTTTT
TRBJ1-5,.,.,TRBV7-9,CASSLEGTYSNQPQHF,TGTGCCAGCAGCTTAGAAGGGACTTATAGCAATCAGCCCCAGCATTTT
TRBJ2-4,.,.,TRBV19,CASSTPGLIRAKNIQYF,TGTGCCAGTAGTACGCCGGGACTCATAAGAGCCAAAAACATTCAGTACTTC
TRBJ1-6,.,.,TRBV19,CASSIARGHNSPLHF,TGTGCCAGTAGTATTGCCAGGGGCCATAATTCACCCCTCCACTTT
TRBJ1-2,TRBD1,.,TRBV10-2,CASSDRTGNGYTF,TGCGCCAGCAGTGATCGGACAGGGAATGGCTACACCTTC
TRBJ1-4,.,.,TRBV10-3,CAISEEAGLTNEKLFF,TGTGCCATCAGTGAGGAGGCAGGCTTAACTAATGAAAAACTGTTTTTT
TRBJ2-1,.,.,TRBV3-1/TRBV3-2,CASSQAGFNEQFF,TGTGCCAGCAGCCAAGCAGGGTTCAATGAGCAGTTCTTC
TRBJ2-5,TRBD2,.,TRBV2,CATKLETSGGAETQYF,TGTGCCACAAAGCTCGAAACTAGCGGGGGCGCAGAGACCCAGTACTTC
TRBJ1-2,.,.,TRBV3-1/TRBV3-2,CASSPRGLNYGYTF,TGTGCCAGCAGCCCGCGTGGGCTTAACTATGGCTACACCTTC
TRBJ2-7,TRBD1,.,TRBV5-8,CASRHTGTGPYEQYF,TGTGCCAGCAGACATACCGGGACAGGGCCATACGAGCAGTACTTC
TRBJ2-1,TRBD2,.,TRBV9,CASSVTSGEWSEQFF,TGTGCCAGCAGCGTGACTAGCGGTGAATGGAGTGAGCAGTTCTTC
TRBJ1-6,.,.,TRBV21-1,CASSKVSGRGAWNSPLHF,TGTGCCAGCAGCAAAGTATCGGGGAGGGGCGCCTGGAATTCACCCCTCCACTTT
TRBJ1-1,.,.,TRBV6-5,CASTFNPYRGTEAFF,TGTGCCAGCACTTTCAATCCGTATCGGGGCACTGAAGCTTTCTTT
TRBJ1-5,.,.,TRBV19,CASRKRLSNQPQHF,TGTGCCAGCCGAAAAAGGCTTAGCAATCAGCCCCAGCATTTT
TRBJ2-1,.,few,TRBV7-6,CASSKSGVKYNEQFF,TGTGCCAGCAGCAAAAGCGGAGTGAAGTACAATGAGCAGTTCTTC
TRBJ1-1,.,.,TRBV2,CASSDRTTEAFF,TGTGCCAGCAGTGATCGGACCACTGAAGCTTTCTTT
TRBJ2-1,TRBD1,.,TRBV14,CASSQGTGDSYNEQFF,TGTGCCAGCAGCCAAGGGACAGGGGACTCCTACAATGAGCAGTTCTTC
TRBJ2-2,TRBD2,.,TRBV9,CASSLGLAGGANENTGELFF,TGTGCCAGCAGCTTGGGACTAGCGGGGGGCGCTAATGAGAACACCGGGGAGCTGTTTTTT
TRBJ1-1,TRBD1,.,TRBV6-6,CASRSEGAHMNTEAFF,TGTGCCAGCAGATCAGAGGGGGCCCATATGAACACTGAAGCTTTCTTT
TRBJ1-1,TRBD1,.,TRBV18,CASSPAGQGTEAFF,TGTGCCAGCTCACCAGCGGGACAGGGTACTGAAGCTTTCTTT
TRBJ2-5,.,.,TRBV14,CASSPINQETQYF,TGTGCCAGCAGCCCTATCAACCAAGAGACCCAGTACTTC
TRBJ1-1,.,many,TRBV5-1,CASSLSLSGTAGTEAFF,TGCGCCAGCAGCTTATCTCTTTCGGGGACGGCGGGCACTGAAGCTTTCTTT
TRBJ1-1,TRBD1,.,TRBV29-1,CSATGVGNTEAFF,TGCAGCGCCACAGGGGTCGGGAACACTGAAGCTTTCTTT
TRBJ1-6,.,.,TRBV5-1,CASSPLGATSPLHF,TGCGCCAGCAGCCCCCTGGGGGCGACCTCACCCCTCCACTTT